This T cell receptor beta chain was captured by sequencing in a study of blood T cell repertoires in COVID-19. Turning to the study itself: The study drew acute and convalescent COVID-19 samples from the United States, Italy and Spain. Sources were T cells, B-cell-depleted T cells, or PBMCs; the material itself was cDNA or gDNA.

Profiling relied on immunoSEQ multiplex PCR, and the TCRdb table lists in-frame clones only, not all of them. The sample shows 250,000 to 300,000 clones, around 93% of them seen only once. Individuals drawn from under 30 US areas were roughly 18 to 89 years old. The source of this sequence is a human donor in a cohort exposed to, infected with or recovered from COVID-19 (not recorded which). The donor label of this sample is uncertain. The sequenced material came from PBMCs or T cells enriched from blood (not recorded which).

This chain's CDR3 is CASSPLPSGGAWNEQFF. CDR3 DNA sequence: TGTGCCAGCAGTCCGCTCCCTAGCGGGGGGGCCTGGAATGAGCAGTTCTTC. The rearrangement uses TRBV27 and TRBJ2-1; 12 bases fit TRBD2. CDR3 length: 17 residues. The J segment lost 7 bases and the V segment lost 5 bases, leaving 12 bases of the junction unmatched. Germline V gene data show CDR1 as MNHEY and CDR2 as SMNVEV (reference sequence).